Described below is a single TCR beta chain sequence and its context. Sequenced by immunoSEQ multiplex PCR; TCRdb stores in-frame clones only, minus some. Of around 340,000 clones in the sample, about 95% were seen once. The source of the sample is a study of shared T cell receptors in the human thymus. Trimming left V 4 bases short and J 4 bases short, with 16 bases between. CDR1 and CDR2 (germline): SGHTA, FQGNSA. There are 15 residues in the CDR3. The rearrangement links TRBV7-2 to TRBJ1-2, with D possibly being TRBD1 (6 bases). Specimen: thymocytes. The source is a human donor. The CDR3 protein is CASSSGQIYSYGYTF. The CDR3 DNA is TGTGCCAGCAGCTCTGGACAGATTTATTCCTATGGCTACACCTTC.